This T cell receptor (beta chain) was identified during a study of post-analysis software for immune sequencing data. Whole-study findings and limits: Controls significantly exceeded multiple sclerosis patients in normalized Chao1 diversity. There were four or five TRBV segments more frequent in patients than controls, and TRBV5-6, TRBV5-1 and TRBV20-1 were among them.

Trimming removed 5 bases from V and 6 bases from J, with 13 bases in between. The germline V gene encodes CDR1 MNHEY and CDR2 SVGAGI. The CDR3 sequence is 13 residues long. A note on this clonotype: Its antigen is undetermined.

Tagging with unique molecular identifiers was a feature of the TCR beta cDNA libraries. From the PCR reads, TCRdb called clonotypes with MiXCR, one entry per CDR3 protein. Of approximately 570,000 distinct CDR3 sequences listed, around 47% are singletons. The sample comprised blood. The receptor was isolated from a girl under 18 with multiple sclerosis. V and J are TRBV6-5 and TRBJ1-1, with a possible D match to TRBD1 (6 bases). The CDR3 here is CASSPQGQAEAFF. In nucleotides, the CDR3 is TGTGCCAGCAGTCCCCAGGGGCAGGCTGAAGCTTTCTTT.